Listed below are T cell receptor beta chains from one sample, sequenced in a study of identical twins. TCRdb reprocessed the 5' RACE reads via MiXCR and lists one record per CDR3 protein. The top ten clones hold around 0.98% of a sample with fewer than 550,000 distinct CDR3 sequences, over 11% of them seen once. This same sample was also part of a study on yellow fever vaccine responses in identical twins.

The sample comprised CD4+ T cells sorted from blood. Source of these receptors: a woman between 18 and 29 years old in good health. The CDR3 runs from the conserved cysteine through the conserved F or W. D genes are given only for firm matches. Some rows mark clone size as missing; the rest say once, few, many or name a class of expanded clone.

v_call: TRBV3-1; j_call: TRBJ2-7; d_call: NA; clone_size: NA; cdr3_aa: CASSQDTYEQYF; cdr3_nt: TGTGCCAGCAGCCAAGACACTTACGAGCAGTACTTC
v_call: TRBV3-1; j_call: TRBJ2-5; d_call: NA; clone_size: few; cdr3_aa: CASSQATAAETQYF; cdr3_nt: TGTGCCAGCAGCCAAGCGACAGCGGCGGAGACCCAGTACTTC
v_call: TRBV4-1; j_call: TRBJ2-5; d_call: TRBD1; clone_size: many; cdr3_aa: CASRLAGQGGETQYF; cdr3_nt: TGCGCCAGCAGACTCGCCGGACAGGGTGGGGAGACCCAGTACTTC
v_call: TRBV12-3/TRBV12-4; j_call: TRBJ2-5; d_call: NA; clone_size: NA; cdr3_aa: CASSPSGRGQETQYF; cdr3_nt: TGTGCCAGCAGTCCCTCGGGACGGGGCCAGGAGACCCAGTACTTC
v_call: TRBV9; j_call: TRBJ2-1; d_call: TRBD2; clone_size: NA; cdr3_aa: CASSPGTSGIWAHEQFF; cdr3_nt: TGTGCCAGCAGCCCCGGGACTAGCGGGATTTGGGCCCATGAGCAGTTCTTC
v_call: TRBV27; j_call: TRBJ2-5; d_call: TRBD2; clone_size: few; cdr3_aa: CASSGSGLPQETQYF; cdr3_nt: TGTGCCAGCAGTGGGTCGGGACTACCCCAAGAGACCCAGTACTTC
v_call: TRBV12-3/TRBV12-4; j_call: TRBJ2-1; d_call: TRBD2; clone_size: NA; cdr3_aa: CQTDRGQAGGRNEQFF; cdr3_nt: TGCCAAACTGACAGGGGTCAAGCGGGAGGGAGGAATGAGCAGTTCTTC
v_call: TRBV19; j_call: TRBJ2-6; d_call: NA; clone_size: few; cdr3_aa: CASRRDGANVLTF; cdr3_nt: TGTGCCAGTAGGAGGGACGGGGCCAACGTCCTGACTTTC
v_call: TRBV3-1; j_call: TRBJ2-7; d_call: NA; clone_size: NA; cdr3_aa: CASSPGWGREQYF; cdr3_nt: TGTGCCAGCAGCCCCGGATGGGGGAGGGAGCAGTACTTC
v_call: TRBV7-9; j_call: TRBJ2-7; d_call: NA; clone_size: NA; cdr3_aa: CASSILPGLGKDEQYF; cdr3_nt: TGTGCCAGCAGCATCCTACCGGGGCTTGGTAAGGACGAGCAGTACTTC
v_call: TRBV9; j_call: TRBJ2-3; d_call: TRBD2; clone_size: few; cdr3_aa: CASSVEGGSTDTQYF; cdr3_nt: TGTGCCAGCAGCGTTGAGGGAGGGAGCACAGATACGCAGTATTTT
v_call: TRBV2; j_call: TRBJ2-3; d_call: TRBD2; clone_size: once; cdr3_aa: CASQREGGTDTQYF; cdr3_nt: TGTGCCAGCCAAAGGGAGGGAGGCACAGATACGCAGTATTTT
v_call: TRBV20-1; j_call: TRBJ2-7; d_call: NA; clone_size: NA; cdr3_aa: CSARDSGTLRHEQYF; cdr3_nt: TGCAGTGCTAGAGATTCGGGGACCCTTCGACACGAGCAGTACTTC
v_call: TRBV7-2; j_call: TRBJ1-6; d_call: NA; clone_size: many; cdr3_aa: CASSYRPDSPLHF; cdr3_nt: TGTGCCAGCAGCTATCGACCTGATTCACCCCTCCACTTT
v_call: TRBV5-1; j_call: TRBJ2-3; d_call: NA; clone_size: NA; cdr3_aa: CASRLGTPQDTQYF; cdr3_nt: TGCGCCAGCAGACTCGGGACCCCACAAGATACGCAGTATTTT
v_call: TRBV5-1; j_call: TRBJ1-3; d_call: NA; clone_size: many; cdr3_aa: CASSFDGSSGNTIYF; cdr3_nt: TGCGCCAGCAGTTTTGACGGTAGCTCTGGAAACACCATATATTTT
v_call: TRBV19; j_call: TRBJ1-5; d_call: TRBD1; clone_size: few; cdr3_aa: CASGYRDSKNQPQHF; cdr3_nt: TGTGCCAGTGGTTACCGGGACAGCAAAAATCAGCCCCAGCATTTT
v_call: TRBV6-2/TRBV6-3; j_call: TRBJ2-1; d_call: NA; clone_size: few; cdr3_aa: CASSRLGGVGNEQFF; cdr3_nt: TGTGCCAGCAGCCGCCTAGGCGGGGTGGGGAATGAGCAGTTCTTC
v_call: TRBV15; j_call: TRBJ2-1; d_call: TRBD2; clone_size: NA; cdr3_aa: CATSGGGPYNEQFF; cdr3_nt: TGTGCCACCAGCGGCGGGGGGCCCTACAATGAGCAGTTCTTC
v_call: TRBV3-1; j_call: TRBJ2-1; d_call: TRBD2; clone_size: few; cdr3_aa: CASSLASGGGYNEQFF; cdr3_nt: TGTGCCAGCAGCCTGGCATCGGGGGGGGGCTACAATGAGCAGTTCTTC
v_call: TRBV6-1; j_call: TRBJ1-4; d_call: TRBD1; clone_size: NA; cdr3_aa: CASSGTGSNEKLFF; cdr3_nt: TGTGCCAGCAGCGGGACAGGCAGTAATGAAAAACTGTTTTTT
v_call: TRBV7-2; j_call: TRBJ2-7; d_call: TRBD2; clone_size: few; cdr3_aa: CASSQRAGGLEQYF; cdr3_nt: TGTGCCAGCAGCCAGAGAGCGGGGGGGCTCGAGCAGTACTTC
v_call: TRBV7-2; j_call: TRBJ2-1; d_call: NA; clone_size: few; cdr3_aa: CASSGNPGVGDNEQFF; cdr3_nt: TGTGCCAGCAGCGGCAACCCAGGGGTCGGGGACAATGAGCAGTTCTTC
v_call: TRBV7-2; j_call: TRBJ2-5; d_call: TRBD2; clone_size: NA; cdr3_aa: CASSLDSGKGETQYF; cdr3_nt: TGTGCCAGCAGCTTGGATAGCGGGAAAGGAGAGACCCAGTACTTC
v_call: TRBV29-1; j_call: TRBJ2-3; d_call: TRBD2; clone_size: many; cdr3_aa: CSVSTRLATNTDTQYF; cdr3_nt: TGCAGCGTTTCTACCAGACTAGCGACAAACACAGATACGCAGTATTTT
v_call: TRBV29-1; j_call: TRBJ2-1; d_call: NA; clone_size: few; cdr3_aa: CSVPLGAEYNEQFF; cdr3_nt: TGCAGCGTTCCCCTTGGCGCGGAGTACAATGAGCAGTTCTTC
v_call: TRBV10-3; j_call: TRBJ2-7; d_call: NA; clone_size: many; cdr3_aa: CAIRGDVEEQYF; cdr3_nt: TGTGCCATCAGGGGGGACGTCGAAGAGCAGTACTTC
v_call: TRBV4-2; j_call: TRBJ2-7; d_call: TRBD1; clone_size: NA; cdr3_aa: CASSQAGTGDPYEQYF; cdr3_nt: TGTGCCAGCAGCCAAGCCGGGACAGGGGATCCCTACGAGCAGTACTTC
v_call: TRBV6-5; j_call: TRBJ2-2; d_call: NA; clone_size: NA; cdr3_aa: CASTGPTGELFF; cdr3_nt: TGTGCCAGCACCGGCCCCACCGGGGAGCTGTTTTTT
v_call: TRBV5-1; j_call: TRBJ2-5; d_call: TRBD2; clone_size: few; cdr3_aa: CASSLTSGRVLGETQYF; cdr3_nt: TGCGCCAGCAGCTTGACTAGCGGGAGAGTTCTGGGAGAGACCCAGTACTTC
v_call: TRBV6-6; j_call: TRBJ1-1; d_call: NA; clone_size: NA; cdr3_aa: CASSRDTNTEAFF; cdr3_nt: TGTGCCAGCAGTCGGGACACAAACACTGAAGCTTTCTTT
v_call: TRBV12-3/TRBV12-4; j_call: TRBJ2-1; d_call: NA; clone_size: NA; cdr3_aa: CASSLSGNYNEQFF; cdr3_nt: TGTGCCAGCAGTTTATCCGGGAACTACAATGAGCAGTTCTTC
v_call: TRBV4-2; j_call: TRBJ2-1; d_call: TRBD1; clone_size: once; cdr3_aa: CASSQASARGLRDEQFF; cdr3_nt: TGTGCCAGCAGCCAAGCCTCGGCGAGGGGGCTTAGGGATGAGCAGTTCTTC
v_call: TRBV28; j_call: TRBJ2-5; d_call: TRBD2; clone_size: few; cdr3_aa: CASQHLAGGRETQYF; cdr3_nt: TGTGCCAGCCAGCATCTAGCGGGAGGCCGGGAGACCCAGTACTTC
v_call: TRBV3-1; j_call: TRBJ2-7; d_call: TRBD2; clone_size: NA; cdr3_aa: CASSQFPPASGRALPSYEQYF; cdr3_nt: TGTGCCAGCAGCCAATTTCCCCCCGCTAGCGGGAGGGCTCTGCCCTCCTACGAGCAGTACTTC
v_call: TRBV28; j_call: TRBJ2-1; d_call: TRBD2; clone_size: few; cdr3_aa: CASSHPGTSGTEQFF; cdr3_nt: TGTGCCAGCAGTCACCCCGGGACTAGCGGGACTGAGCAGTTCTTC
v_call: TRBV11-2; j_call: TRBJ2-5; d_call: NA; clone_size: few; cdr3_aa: CASRPHRDETQYF; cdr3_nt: TGTGCCAGCAGACCCCACAGGGATGAGACCCAGTACTTC
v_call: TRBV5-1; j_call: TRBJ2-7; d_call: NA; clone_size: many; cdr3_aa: CASRGQQGGNYEQYF; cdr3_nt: TGCGCCAGCAGGGGCCAACAGGGGGGGAACTACGAGCAGTACTTC
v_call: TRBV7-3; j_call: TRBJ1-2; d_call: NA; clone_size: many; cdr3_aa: CASSFGRGNYGYTF; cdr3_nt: TGTGCCAGCAGCTTCGGGAGGGGTAACTATGGCTACACCTTC
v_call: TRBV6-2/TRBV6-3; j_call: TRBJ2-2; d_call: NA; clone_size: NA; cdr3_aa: CASTLPQGRSTGELFF; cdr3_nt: TGTGCCAGCACCTTGCCACAGGGTCGGAGCACCGGGGAGCTGTTTTTT
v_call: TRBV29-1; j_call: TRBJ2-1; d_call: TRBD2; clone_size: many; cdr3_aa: CSTSGSYEQFF; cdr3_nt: TGCAGTACTAGCGGGAGTTATGAGCAGTTCTTC
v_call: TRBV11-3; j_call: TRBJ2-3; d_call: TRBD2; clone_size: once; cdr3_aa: CASSFGTTGTDTQYF; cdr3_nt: TGTGCCAGCAGCTTTGGGACTACCGGCACAGATACGCAGTATTTT
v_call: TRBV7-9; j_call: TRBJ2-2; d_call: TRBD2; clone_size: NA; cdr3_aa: CASSLASSGSGPWELFF; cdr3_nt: TGTGCCAGCAGCTTAGCGAGTAGCGGGAGTGGTCCCTGGGAGCTGTTTTTT
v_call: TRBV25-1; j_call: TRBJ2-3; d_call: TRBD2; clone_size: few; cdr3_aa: CASSNLAGSTDTQYF; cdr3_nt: TGTGCCAGTAGTAATCTAGCGGGAAGCACAGATACGCAGTATTTT